The 8 T cell receptor beta chains reported below all come from one sample, sequenced in a study of glioma-infiltrating T cells after dendritic cell vaccination. The repertoire was sequenced with immunoSEQ multiplex PCR; TCRdb's copy has only in-frame clones and lacks some. The table records 90,000 to 100,000 clones, about 79% of them present only once. The sequencing used blood, collected before dendritic cell vaccination. The receptors were sampled from a human donor with glioblastoma.

The V gene is TRBV9, the J gene TRBJ2-3; D is possibly TRBD2 (6 bases). The V end lost 0 bases, the J end lost 5 bases, and 13 bases lay between the germline ends. CDR3 length: 15 amino acids. In germline, CDR1 is SGDLS, CDR2 YYNGEE. The CDR3 region has the DNA TGTGCCAGCAGCGTAGACTTCCGGGAGTTAGATACGCAGTATTTT. This translates into CASSVDFRELDTQYF.

The J gene is TRBJ2-7, the V gene TRBV27, with D maybe TRBD1 (5 bases). The CDR3 extends over 14 amino acids. Deletions cut 1 base from V and 2 bases from J, with 9 bases between. CDR1 is MNHEY and CDR2 is SMNVEV in the germline V gene (reference sequence). The CDR3 region is CASSLYQGPYEQYF. DNA of the CDR3: TGTGCCAGCAGTTTATACCAGGGCCCCTACGAGCAGTACTTC.

This clone was observed once. J is TRBJ2-3 and V is TRBV6-1, with D perhaps matching TRBD2 (5 bases). V was trimmed by 7 bases and J by 2 bases, leaving 16 bases between them. Germline V gene lookup returns CDR1 MNHNS and CDR2 SASEGT. The CDR3 totals 15 residues. CDR3 nucleotide sequence: TGTGCCAGCAAAGACGGTGCGGGCGACACAGATACGCAGTATTTT. Residues: CASKDGAGDTDTQYF.

V is TRBV7-3 and J is TRBJ2-1; 9 nucleotides agree with TRBD2. From germline, CDR1 is SGHTA and CDR2 FQGTGA. CDR3 size: 14 residues. Trimming took 6 bases from V and 7 from J; bases not matched to a gene: 7. DNA of the CDR3: TGTGCCAGCAGTCCGGGACTAGCCGGGAATGAGCAGTTCTTC. This encodes CASSPGLAGNEQFF.

This rearrangement joins TRBV28 to TRBJ1-6; maybe TRBD1 (6 bases). Germline lookup yields CDR1 MDHEN and CDR2 SYDVKM. Trimming removed 6 bases from V and 4 bases from J, with 13 bases in between. The CDR3 spans 15 residues. This CDR3 reads CASRKGQTYNSPLHF. DNA of the CDR3: TGTGCCAGCAGGAAGGGACAAACTTATAATTCACCCCTCCACTTT.

The chain is built from TRBV10-1 and TRBJ2-3; the match to TRBD1 covers 8 bases. The CDR3 is 15 amino acids. V lost 0 bases, J lost 2 bases, and 1 base stayed unmatched. The V gene's germline CDR1 is WNHNN and CDR2 SYGVQD (reference sequence). CDR3 in amino acids: CASSESTGDTDTQYF. For the CDR3, the DNA is TGCGCCAGCAGTGAGTCGACAGGGGACACAGATACGCAGTATTTT.

The rearrangement joins TRBV4-2 to TRBJ2-5; 8 nucleotides align to TRBD2. V shed 0 bases and J 5 bases; nucleotides not matched to a gene: 17. This CDR3 is 19 amino acids long. The V gene's germline CDR1 is LGHNA and CDR2 YNFKEQ. CDR3 sequence reads: CASSQDSGAGVVSGETQYF. In DNA, the CDR3 is TGTGCCAGCAGCCAAGATAGTGGAGCGGGAGTAGTGTCGGGGGAGACCCAGTACTTC.

A few counts support this clone. This chain joins TRBV5-1 and TRBJ2-5; 14 bases match TRBD2. The CDR3 is made up of 15 amino acids. Unmatched junction bases numbered 3, after V lost 4 bases and J lost 4 bases. Germline V gene sequence: CDR1 SGHRS, CDR2 YFSETQ. The CDR3 loop reads CASSRGTSGGETQYF. As DNA, the CDR3 is TGCGCCAGCAGCCGCGGGACTAGCGGGGGAGAGACCCAGTACTTC.